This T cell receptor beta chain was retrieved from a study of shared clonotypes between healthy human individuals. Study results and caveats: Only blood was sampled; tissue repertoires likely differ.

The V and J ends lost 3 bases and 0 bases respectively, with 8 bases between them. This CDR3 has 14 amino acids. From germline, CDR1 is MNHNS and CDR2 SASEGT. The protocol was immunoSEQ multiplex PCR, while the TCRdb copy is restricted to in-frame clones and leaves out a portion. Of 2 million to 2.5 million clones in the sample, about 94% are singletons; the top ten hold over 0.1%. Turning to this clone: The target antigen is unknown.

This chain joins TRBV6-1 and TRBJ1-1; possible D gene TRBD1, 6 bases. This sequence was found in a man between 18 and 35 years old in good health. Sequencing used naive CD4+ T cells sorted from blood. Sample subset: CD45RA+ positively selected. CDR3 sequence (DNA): TGTGCCAGCAGTGAGGGGGCCATGAACACTGAAGCTTTCTTT. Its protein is CASSEGAMNTEAFF.